The T cell receptor beta chain described here comes from a study of shared clonotypes between healthy human individuals. Study observations and caveats: Some clonotypes were shared by all four sorted-subset donors, while others were not shared. The non-shared ones had lower generation probabilities than the shared ones.

A note on this clone: Its antigen is not identified.

V lost 6 bases and J lost 0; bases outside the gene matches: 2. Germline V gene sequence: CDR1 MNHEY, CDR2 SMNVEV (reference sequence). This CDR3 spans 14 amino acids. Sorted-subset replicate PCR reactions contained 200 to 250 ng DNA, corresponding to some 29,000 T cell genomes. The assay was immunoSEQ multiplex PCR, and TCRdb's table has in-frame clones only and misses some. The table lists 2.3 million or so clones, 85% to 95% of them singletons, with roughly 0.36% in the top ten. The V gene is TRBV27, the J gene TRBJ2-3; 8 nucleotides agree with TRBD1. This clonotype was obtained from a man younger than 30 in good health. Some clones in this sample may be carry-over from other donors' samples. The sample consisted of naive CD4+ T cells from PBMCs. Indicated subset: CD45RA+ positively selected. CDR3 sequence: CASRRQGSTDTQYF. The CDR3 nucleotides are TGTGCCAGCAGGAGACAGGGGAGCACAGATACGCAGTATTTT.